Sequencing of this TCR beta chain was carried out in a study of shared clonotypes between healthy human individuals. Sequencing was performed with immunoSEQ multiplex PCR; in TCRdb, only in-frame clones are kept and a portion is missing. Of some 500,000 clones in the sample, 90% to 96% were seen once. The study drew its donors from healthy HIV-negative adults without recent acute infections or vaccinations. With respect to this clone: Its antigen is currently unknown.

Study outcomes and limitations: Generally, naive subsets came out with larger estimated richness than memory subsets. Genetic and exposure-history diversity was limited by the small donor number.

The ends were cut back, 5 bases at V and 2 bases at J, with 13 bases in the middle. Germline loops: CDR1 MNHNS, CDR2 SASEGT. The CDR3 loop spans 14 amino acids. The chain is built from TRBV6-1 and TRBJ2-7, with D tentatively TRBD2 (6 bases). Sequencing was carried out using naive CD4+ T cells sorted from blood. Subset in this sample: CD45RA+ positively selected. This TCR was recovered from a woman aged 25 to 45 in good health. In DNA, the CDR3 is TGTGCCAGCAGTCCCGGGACTCTAACCTACGAGCAGTACTTC. Its translation is CASSPGTLTYEQYF.